A single sample is the source of the 32 T cell receptor beta chains below, sequenced in a study of early T cells in non-severe SARS-CoV-2 infection. Each CDR3 protein is one row after TCRdb ran MiXCR on the 5' RACE reads. The sample lists tens of thousands of distinct CDR3 sequences, 5.3% occurring once. Source material: whole blood. These receptors came from an adult who was a healthcare worker with PCR-confirmed SARS-CoV-2 infection or an uninfected control (not recorded which).

This clonotype was seen many times. The rearrangement links TRBV12-3 or TRBV12-4 to TRBJ2-6; D gene ambiguous. The CDR3 has 15 residues. Trimming took 1 base from V and 4 from J, leaving 8 bases between them. The chain's CDR3 is CASSLDLSGANVLTF. In DNA, the CDR3 is TGTGCCAGCAGTTTAGATCTTTCCGGGGCCAACGTCCTGACTTTC.

Many counts were recorded for this clonotype. J is TRBJ2-7 and V is TRBV9; 8 bases are a match to TRBD1. Germline CDR1 SGDLS, CDR2 YYNGEE. The CDR3 totals 15 residues. With 0 bases clipped from V and 5 bases from J, the junction kept 7 bases outside the gene matches. CDR3 sequence: CASSVGSGGRDEQYF. DNA for the CDR3: TGTGCCAGCAGCGTAGGGTCAGGGGGCAGGGACGAGCAGTACTTC.

At least ten counts were recorded for this clonotype. Here the CDR3 DNA reads TGTGCCATCAGTAGTTCGGGGAGGGGCTTCACCCAAGAGACCCAGTACTTC. This gives the protein CAISSSGRGFTQETQYF. The chain uses TRBV10-3 and TRBJ2-5; 7 bases are shared with TRBD2. Germline V gene data show CDR1 as ENHRY and CDR2 as SYGVKD. Trimming cost V 5 bases and J 1 base; bases outside gene matches: 13. This CDR3 has 17 residues.

The chain employs TRBV20-1 and TRBJ2-1; D ambiguous. Germline loops: CDR1 DFQATT, CDR2 SNEGSKA (reference sequence). Trimming removed 0 bases from V and 6 bases from J, with 27 bases in between. The CDR3 spans 19 residues. The CDR3 sequence is CSARDRDGRRPPNRNEQFF. The CDR3 DNA follows: TGCAGTGCTAGAGATCGTGATGGACGACGCCCCCCCAATCGCAATGAGCAGTTCTTC.

Many counts were recorded for this clonotype. The CDR3 here is CASTHPIDYGYTF. DNA for the CDR3: TGTGCCAGCACCCATCCCATTGACTATGGCTACACCTTC. The genes are TRBV6-6 and TRBJ1-2; D is unresolved. The CDR3 runs to 13 residues. V shed 7 bases and J shed 3 bases, with 12 bases lying between them. CDR1 MNHNY and CDR2 SVGAGI come from the germline V gene (reference sequence).

This clonotype was recorded at least ten times. The rearrangement joins TRBV30 to TRBJ2-1; D unclear. V was cut by 1 base and J by 7 bases, with 14 bases left in between. Germline CDR1 and CDR2: GTSNPN and SVGIG (reference sequence). The CDR3 length is 14 residues. Here the CDR3 reads CAWSAPPSINEQFF. Here the CDR3 DNA reads TGTGCCTGGAGTGCCCCCCCAAGTATAAATGAGCAGTTCTTC.

The table lists this clonotype with many counts. The genes are TRBV15 and TRBJ2-7, with D possibly TRBD2 on 6 matching bases. Deletions cut 5 bases from V and 6 bases from J, with 17 bases between. Germline V gene data show CDR1 as LNHNV and CDR2 as YYDKDF (reference sequence). There are 14 residues in the CDR3. CDR3 region: CATSPHAEGGEQYF. The CDR3 bases are TGTGCCACCAGCCCCCACGCGGAGGGAGGCGAGCAGTACTTC.

The sample holds a few counts of this clonotype. The CDR3, as DNA: TGCAGCGTCTCGGGCACCCCGTTCATGAACACTGAAGCTTTCTTT. It encodes CSVSGTPFMNTEAFF. The genes are TRBV29-1 and TRBJ1-1; D gene ambiguous. With 6 bases removed from V and 0 bases from J, the gap between germline ends came to 17 bases. CDR3 length: 15 residues. CDR1 SQVTM and CDR2 ANQGSEA come from the germline V gene.

This clonotype was picked up many times. The chain combines TRBV6-5 with TRBJ2-7; D possibly corresponds to TRBD2 (6 bases). V was shortened by 6 bases and J by 6 bases, with 9 bases between the two germline ends. The CDR3 totals 11 residues. Germline V CDR1 and CDR2: MNHEY, SVGAGI. CDR3 nucleotides: TGTGCCAGCAGGGGGGGAGGCGAGCAGTACTTC. The encoded protein is CASRGGGEQYF.

This clonotype was observed once. V is TRBV6-6 and J is TRBJ1-6; the match to TRBD1 covers 7 bases. The CDR3 contains 14 residues. The ends lost 7 bases at V and 7 bases at J; junction bases unmatched: 7. Germline V CDR1 and CDR2: MNHNY, SVGAGI (reference sequence). The CDR3 nucleotides are TGTGCCAGCAATCCTACAGGGGAGAATTCACCCCTCCACTTT. Its protein product is CASNPTGENSPLHF.

This clonotype was counted at least ten times. The chain links TRBV7-9 to TRBJ1-2; the match to TRBD1 covers 9 bases. The CDR3 consists of 15 residues. Germline lookup yields CDR1 SEHNR and CDR2 FQNEAQ (reference sequence). V gave up 5 bases and J gave up 6 bases; unmatched junction bases: 10. The CDR3 coding sequence is TGTGCCAGCAGCACCGACAGGGGGACTTACGATGGCTACACCTTC. Translation gives CASSTDRGTYDGYTF.

This clonotype was counted at least ten times. This rearrangement joins TRBV28 to TRBJ1-6, with D perhaps matching TRBD1 (5 bases). The V end was cut by 8 bases, the J end by 7 bases, with 9 bases between. This CDR3 is built from 12 residues. The germline CDR1 and CDR2 sequences are MDHEN and SYDVKM. The DNA of the CDR3 is TGTGCCAGCGGGGGAGGCAATTCACCCCTCCACTTT. Its translation is CASGGGNSPLHF.

This clonotype was counted at least ten times. This rearrangement joins TRBV20-1 to TRBJ2-1; D gene uncertain. This CDR3 comprises 14 residues. Germline values: CDR1 DFQATT, CDR2 SNEGSKA (reference sequence). V was shortened by 3 bases and J by 0 bases, with 9 bases between the two germline ends. CDR3 nucleotide sequence: TGCAGTGCTAGTTGGTGGCGCTCCTACAATGAGCAGTTCTTC. It is translated as CSASWWRSYNEQFF.

In this sample, this clonotype turned up many times. The chain combines TRBV6-2 or TRBV6-3 with TRBJ2-3; unclear D gene. This CDR3 spans 16 amino acids. Germline CDR1 and CDR2: MNHEY and SVGEGT. V lost 5 bases, J lost 1 base, and 16 bases lay in between. The CDR3 bases are TGTGCCAGCAGTCCACAGAAAGTTCTAGGCACAGATACGCAGTATTTT. Translation: CASSPQKVLGTDTQYF.

This clonotype occurred a few times. The V gene is TRBV3-1, the J gene TRBJ1-1; possible D gene TRBD1, 5 bases. The V end was cut by 3 bases, the J end by 5 bases, with 10 bases between. The CDR3 is made up of 13 amino acids. Germline CDR1 and CDR2: LGHDT and YNNKEL (reference sequence). The CDR3 here is CASSHAGRTEAFF. CDR3 sequence (DNA): TGTGCCAGCAGCCACGCAGGGCGAACTGAAGCTTTCTTT.

This clonotype came up many times. V usage is TRBV29-1 and J usage is TRBJ1-1; D is uncertain. Looked up from germline, CDR1 is SQVTM and CDR2 is ANQGSEA. This CDR3 has 12 residues. Trimming pared 8 bases from V and 4 bases from J, leaving 14 bases between. CDR3 bases: TGCAGCTCCAGCGAGGGAGGCACTGAAGCTTTCTTT. This translates into CSSSEGGTEAFF.

This clonotype was recorded at least ten times. The V call is TRBV27, the J call TRBJ2-1, with TRBD2 as a possible D gene (7 bases). Germline V gives CDR1 MNHEY, CDR2 SMNVEV (reference sequence). The CDR3 spans 14 residues. The V end lost 6 bases, the J end lost 4 bases, and 13 bases lay between the germline ends. The CDR3 DNA reads TGTGCCAGCAGGATAGGGGGAGGGTACAATGAGCAGTTCTTC. Translated, it gives CASRIGGGYNEQFF.

The sample holds many counts of this clonotype. The gene calls are TRBV20-1 and TRBJ1-5, with D uncertain. Germline CDR1 reads DFQATT; CDR2 reads SNEGSKA (reference sequence). The V and J ends lost 3 bases and 6 bases respectively, with 9 bases between them. There are 12 residues in the CDR3. The CDR3 loop reads CSARARAQPQHF. CDR3 in DNA: TGCAGTGCTAGGGCCCGGGCTCAGCCCCAGCATTTT.

This clonotype was counted ten times or more. V usage is TRBV7-3 and J usage is TRBJ2-3; weak D call: TRBD2 (5 bases). The CDR3 has 14 amino acids. Germline V gives CDR1 SGHTA, CDR2 FQGTGA. V lost 0 bases to trimming and J lost 9 bases, with 13 bases between them. CDR3 nucleotides: TGTGCCAGCAGCTTAACGCCGGCCTCGGGGACGCAGTATTTT. Translation gives CASSLTPASGTQYF. Full variable domain (remainder filled in from reference TRBV7-3 and TRBJ2-3): GAGVSQTPSNKVTEKGKYVELRCDPISGHTALYWYRQSLGQGPEFLIYFQGTGAADDSGLPNDRFFAVRPEGSVSTLKIQRTERGDSAVYLCASSLTPASGTQYFGPGTRLTVL.

This clonotype has ten or more counts. The chain couples TRBV5-1 to TRBJ2-5; 9 bases are a match to TRBD1. With 0 bases clipped from V and 2 bases from J, the junction kept 2 bases outside the gene matches. CDR3 size: 15 residues. Germline V CDR1 and CDR2: SGHRS, YFSETQ. The CDR3 spells CASSLEGTGQETQYF. The CDR3 nucleotides are TGCGCCAGCAGCTTGGAAGGGACAGGGCAAGAGACCCAGTACTTC. Complete variable domain (other parts from reference TRBV5-1 and TRBJ2-5): KAGVTQTPRYLIKTRGQQVTLSCSPISGHRSVSWYQQTPGQGLQFLFEYFSETQRNKGNFPGRFSGRQFSNSRSEMNVSTLELGDSALYLCASSLEGTGQETQYFGPGTRLLVL.

At least ten counts were recorded for this clonotype. J is TRBJ2-1 and V is TRBV14; D not resolved. Trimming shortened V by 5 bases and J by 1 base, and 6 bases separated the two germline ends. This CDR3 is built from 13 residues. Germline V gives CDR1 SGHDN, CDR2 FVKESK. The CDR3 DNA is TGTGCCAGCAGCTTCGGGTCCTACAATGAGCAGTTCTTC. Translated: CASSFGSYNEQFF.

This clonotype was detected many times. The chain carries TRBV10-2 and TRBJ1-1; tentatively, D is TRBD1 (6 bases). Deletions cut 0 bases from V and 1 base from J, with 12 bases between. The CDR3 is 16 amino acids. Germline V CDR1 and CDR2: WSHSY, SAAADI. CDR3 bases: TGCGCCAGCAGTGAGTCGTACCGGGGGGCGAACACTGAAGCTTTCTTT. Protein: CASSESYRGANTEAFF.

This clonotype was detected ten times or more. The V call is TRBV6-1, the J call TRBJ2-2; D remains unclear. Germline V gives CDR1 MNHNS, CDR2 SASEGT. V was trimmed by 2 bases and J by 1 base, leaving 8 bases between them. The CDR3 extends over 15 amino acids. CDR3 DNA: TGTGCCAGCAGTGAAAAATGGGAGAACACCGGGGAGCTGTTTTTT. Translated, it gives CASSEKWENTGELFF.

In this sample, this clonotype turned up many times. This rearrangement joins TRBV7-9 to TRBJ2-7, with 7 bases fitting TRBD1. This CDR3 has 15 amino acids. Germline V lookup: CDR1 SEHNR, CDR2 FQNEAQ (reference sequence). Losses at the gene ends were 5 bases for V and 2 bases for J; bases not matched to a gene: 9. The CDR3 sequence: CASSRGQDPPYEQYF. The CDR3, as DNA: TGTGCCAGCAGCCGAGGACAGGATCCACCCTACGAGCAGTACTTC.

This clonotype was counted ten times or more. The chain uses TRBV20-1 and TRBJ1-2; the D is unclear. This CDR3 region has 12 residues. The V gene lost 6 bases and the J gene lost 5 bases, with 13 bases spanning the gap. In germline, CDR1 is DFQATT, CDR2 SNEGSKA (reference sequence). The CDR3 reads CSATRAPYGYTF. The CDR3 bases are TGCAGTGCCACCCGAGCCCCTTATGGCTACACCTTC.

This clonotype was found many times. A junction boundary mismatches the germline segment, possibly from a read error. The chain recombines TRBV12-3 or TRBV12-4 with TRBJ1-2; TRBD1 aligns across 7 bases. There are 13 residues in the CDR3. Here the CDR3 reads CASSRGQVLRDEF. The CDR3 nucleotides read TGTGCCAGCAGTCGCGGACAGGTTCTTCGGGACGAGTTC.

This clonotype has at least ten counts. The chain uses TRBV29-1 and TRBJ2-3; 8 nucleotides line up with TRBD2. The CDR3 sequence is 15 residues long. Trimming took 3 bases from V and 5 from J; bases not matched to a gene: 10. Germline loops: CDR1 SQVTM, CDR2 ANQGSEA. The CDR3, as DNA: TGCAGCGTTGAGATGGGGAGCGGGAGTAGAGATACGCAGTATTTT. It translates to CSVEMGSGSRDTQYF.

The chain has TRBV7-9 and TRBJ2-7; perhaps TRBD2 as D (6 bases). Per the germline V gene, CDR1 is SEHNR and CDR2 is FQNEAQ (reference sequence). Trimming took off 4 bases at V and 0 bases at J, with 13 bases between the two ends. The CDR3 is 15 amino acids. The chain's CDR3 is CASSWRDGGSYEQYF. The DNA for the CDR3 is TGTGCCAGCAGCTGGCGGGACGGCGGCTCCTACGAGCAGTACTTC.

The chain joins TRBV20-1 to TRBJ1-1; D is unresolved. Between the trimmed V and J ends, which lost 6 bases and 2 bases, there was a span of 16 bases. Germline CDR1 DFQATT, CDR2 SNEGSKA (reference sequence). This CDR3 has 14 residues. Written as DNA, the CDR3 is TGCAGTGCCCCGGGCGGCTCCCGAAACACTGAAGCTTTCTTT. Residues: CSAPGGSRNTEAFF.

This clonotype showed up just a few times. The J gene is TRBJ2-3, the V gene TRBV28, with a tentative D call TRBD1 (5 bases). Trimming cost V 5 bases and J 7 bases, with 13 bases left between them. Germline CDR1 and CDR2: MDHEN and SYDVKM. The CDR3 consists of 13 residues. This CDR3 is CASSLRQSNTQYF. The CDR3 DNA follows: TGTGCCAGCAGTCTTCGACAGTCCAATACGCAGTATTTT.

This clonotype was detected ten times or more. The chain is built from TRBV19 and TRBJ1-5; D gene uncertain. The CDR3 extends over 17 amino acids. Germline assignment: CDR1 LNHDA and CDR2 SQIVND (reference sequence). Trimming removed 0 bases at V and 7 bases at J, with 19 bases between. The CDR3 sequence: CASSIDPAGFEGQPQHF. The CDR3 region has the DNA TGTGCCAGTAGTATAGATCCCGCTGGTTTCGAGGGACAGCCCCAGCATTTT.

The table lists this clonotype with many counts. The genes are TRBV20-1 and TRBJ2-4; D not certain. Germline values: CDR1 DFQATT, CDR2 SNEGSKA (reference sequence). Trimming shortened V by 1 base and J by 12 bases, and 19 bases separated the two germline ends. The CDR3 is made up of 14 amino acids. The CDR3 DNA sequence: TGCAGTGCTAGAGTGAGGCCCCCACTTTCGGATCAGTACTTC. It specifies CSARVRPPLSDQYF.